Below, 13 T cell receptor beta chains from the same sample are listed, as sequenced in a study of blood T cells in healthy people across ages. Primers used in a second PCR of about 7 to 12 cycles were a sample-barcoded 5' primer and a J-beta primer mix. MiXCR, applied by TCRdb to the 5' RACE reads, yields one record per CDR3 protein. Of approximately 1.5 million distinct CDR3 sequences detected, 35% to 45% appear once; the ten largest clones hold approximately 4%. The source material was blood. The receptors come from a woman between 18 and 29 years old in good health.

The chain uses TRBV7-2 and TRBJ2-5; unclear D gene. The DNA end is a closer match to TRBJ2-7, so the J assignment may be wrong. This CDR3 comprises 14 residues. Germline CDR1 reads SGHTA; CDR2 reads FQGNSA. DNA of the CDR3: TGTGCCAGCAGCTTAGCCAGGAAAACCTACGAGCAGTACTTC. The encoded protein is CASSLARKTYEQYF.

For this clonotype: The junction departs from germline at one end; a sequencing error may be responsible. The chain links TRBV7-2 to TRBJ1-1; D uncertain. The CDR3 has 14 amino acids. CDR1 is SGHTA, CDR2 FQGNSA, per germline. The DNA of the CDR3 is TGTGCCAGCAGCTTAGCCCCACAGAACATTGAAGCTTTCTTT. Protein: CASSLAPQNIEAFF.

This clonotype was counted between two and nine times. This chain joins TRBV27 and TRBJ2-7, with TRBD1 as a possible D gene (6 bases). The germline V gene encodes CDR1 MNHEY and CDR2 SMNVEV (reference sequence). Deletions cut 0 bases from V and 2 bases from J, with 11 bases between. This CDR3 contains 15 residues. This CDR3 reads CASSLSPGTTYEQYF. The DNA of the CDR3 is TGTGCCAGCAGTTTATCCCCCGGGACAACCTACGAGCAGTACTTC.

As regards this clonotype: The junction shows a germline mismatch at one end, possibly a read error. This chain links TRBV24-1 with TRBJ2-1, with TRBD2 identical over 8 bases. The CDR3 loop spans 14 amino acids. The germline V gene encodes CDR1 KGHDR and CDR2 SFDVKD. The CDR3 DNA reads as TGTGCCGCCAGTGCCGCCGGGAGGGCTAATGAGCAGTTCTTC. This codes for CAASAAGRANEQFF.

The CDR3 region is CASSRFISRRGTDTQYF. In DNA, the CDR3 is TGTGCCAGCAGCCGCTTTATAAGTCGGCGGGGCACAGATACGCAGTATTTT. V and J are TRBV7-2 and TRBJ2-3, with a tentative D call TRBD2 (5 bases). The CDR3 is 17 residues long. The germline V gene encodes CDR1 SGHTA and CDR2 FQGNSA. The V and J ends lost 5 bases and 1 base respectively, with 19 bases between them. Full variable domain (missing parts from reference TRBV7-2 and TRBJ2-3): GAGVSQSPSNKVTEKGKDVELRCDPISGHTALYWYRQSLGQGLEFLIYFQGNSAPDKSGLPSDRFSAERTGGSVSTLTIQRTQQEDSAVYLCASSRFISRRGTDTQYFGPGTRLTVL.

This clonotype was counted a few times. V gene TRBV6-2 or TRBV6-3 combines with J gene TRBJ1-5; D is uncertain. V lost 5 bases and J 6 bases, leaving 11 bases between the germline ends. The CDR3 loop spans 13 amino acids. Germline V gives CDR1 MNHEY, CDR2 SVGEGT. CDR3 amino acids: CASSDNSVQPQHF. CDR3 DNA sequence: TGTGCCAGCAGTGACAATTCAGTTCAGCCCCAGCATTTT.

The V gene is TRBV28, the J gene TRBJ1-1; D gene uncertain. The V gene's germline CDR1 is MDHEN and CDR2 SYDVKM. The CDR3 covers 13 residues. Trimming removed 6 bases at V and 4 bases at J, with 12 bases between. CDR3 in DNA: TGTGCCAGCAGCACTTGGCCAAGCACTGAAGCTTTCTTT. Residues: CASSTWPSTEAFF.

In regard to this clonotype: This may be a read error, as it is one base from a much larger clone. V is TRBV29-1 and J is TRBJ2-7; 8 bases fit TRBD1. This CDR3 has 14 amino acids. Germline loops: CDR1 SQVTM, CDR2 ANQGSEA. The CDR3 spells CSVSNRGSSCEQYF. CDR3 bases: TGCAGCGTTTCGAACAGGGGGAGCTCCTGCGAGCAGTACTTC.

The chain carries TRBV4-2 and TRBJ2-1; tentatively, D is TRBD2 (6 bases). The end of the DNA aligns better with TRBJ2-7, so the J call may be wrong. The length of the CDR3 is 14 residues. Looked up from germline, CDR1 is LGHNA and CDR2 is YNFKEQ. The CDR3 nucleotides are TGTGCCAGCAGCCAAGATAGAACTAGCACTGAGCAGTACTTC. As protein: CASSQDRTSTEQYF.

CDR3 nucleotides: TGTGCCAGCAGTTTCGGGATCCGAGCGGGGTATTTT. Translation: CASSFGIRAGYF. The chain combines TRBV12-3 or TRBV12-4 with TRBJ2-3; weak D call: TRBD2 (6 bases). The CDR3 is 12 amino acids. The V end lost 3 bases, the J end lost 14 bases, and 15 bases lay between the germline ends.

A note on this clonotype: At one end, the junction sequence differs from germline, possibly due to a read error. The CDR3 is CASSLSVAANTEAFF. The CDR3 bases are TGTGCCAGCAGTCTATCTGTGGCCGCGAACACTGAAGCTTTCTTT. The chain recombines TRBV27 with TRBJ1-1, with D hard to call. Germline lookup yields CDR1 MNHEY and CDR2 SMNVEV (reference sequence). The length of the CDR3 is 15 residues.

V usage is TRBV7-9 and J usage is TRBJ2-1, with D possibly being TRBD2 (5 bases). This CDR3 region has 16 residues. V was pared by 5 bases and J by 2 bases, with 16 bases between. The germline V gene has CDR1 SEHNR and CDR2 FQNEAQ (reference sequence). The CDR3 DNA reads as TGTGCCAGCAGCGCCAACAGAGGGTTGACCTACAATGAGCAGTTCTTC. Encoded protein: CASSANRGLTYNEQFF.

In its sample, this clonotype was seen a few times. The chain carries TRBV20-1 and TRBJ2-1; 10 bases match TRBD2. V lost 0 bases, J lost 11 bases, and 4 bases stayed unmatched. The length of the CDR3 is 13 residues. The germline V gene encodes CDR1 DFQATT and CDR2 SNEGSKA (reference sequence). The CDR3 sequence is CSARDLLAGQQFF. CDR3 in DNA: TGCAGTGCTAGAGATTTACTAGCGGGACAGCAGTTCTTC.